This is a list of T cell receptor beta chains from one sample in a study of CD4+ T cells in melanoma. Profiling relied on immunoSEQ multiplex PCR, and the TCRdb table lists in-frame clones only, not all of them. The sample holds some 13,000 clones, about three quarters seen once. The material sequenced was cells from a culture (not recorded whether cultured in vitro). Receptors were obtained from a human donor with melanoma. Each CDR3 is given with its conserved first and last residue. Each record gives: V gene, D gene, J gene, clone size, CDR3 DNA, CDR3 protein. D genes are given only for firm matches. Rows may omit the clone size; those that give it use once, few, many or a size class.

v_call: TRBV30
d_call: NA
j_call: TRBJ2-2
clone_size: NA
cdr3_nt: TGTGCCTGGAAACCGGGGGGCGCCCCGGACACCGGGGAGCTGTTTTTT
cdr3_aa: CAWKPGGAPDTGELFF

v_call: TRBV4-1
d_call: NA
j_call: TRBJ2-1
clone_size: NA
cdr3_nt: TGCGCCAGCAGCCCGGGACCGCCCTCTCCCCCGCAGTTCTTC
cdr3_aa: CASSPGPPSPPQFF

v_call: TRBV15
d_call: TRBD2
j_call: TRBJ2-3
clone_size: NA
cdr3_nt: TGTGCCACCAGCATCGGCGGGAGCGGAGATACGCAGTATTTT
cdr3_aa: CATSIGGSGDTQYF

v_call: TRBV6-1
d_call: TRBD1
j_call: TRBJ1-5
clone_size: NA
cdr3_nt: TGTGCCAGCAGTGAAGGGACAGGGGGAAATCAGCCCCAGCATTTT
cdr3_aa: CASSEGTGGNQPQHF

v_call: TRBV5-5
d_call: TRBD1
j_call: TRBJ2-6
clone_size: NA
cdr3_nt: TGTGCCAGCAGCTCCACGGGCACAGGGGTTGCTGGGGCCAACGTCCTGACTTTC
cdr3_aa: CASSSTGTGVAGANVLTF

v_call: TRBV6-1
d_call: NA
j_call: TRBJ1-5
clone_size: NA
cdr3_nt: TGTGCCAGCAGTGCCCAGGGAGGCCATCAGCCCCAGCATTTT
cdr3_aa: CASSAQGGHQPQHF

v_call: TRBV15
d_call: TRBD1
j_call: TRBJ2-3
clone_size: once
cdr3_nt: TGTGCCACCACTTACAGGGGGTTTGATACGCAGTATTTT
cdr3_aa: CATTYRGFDTQYF

v_call: TRBV5-1
d_call: TRBD1
j_call: TRBJ2-7
clone_size: NA
cdr3_nt: TGCGCCAGCAGCTGGGACAGTGTTGACGAGCAGTACTTC
cdr3_aa: CASSWDSVDEQYF

v_call: TRBV6-5
d_call: NA
j_call: TRBJ1-6
clone_size: NA
cdr3_nt: TGTGCCAGCAGAGGGATTAGGGGTTCACCCCTCCACTTT
cdr3_aa: CASRGIRGSPLHF

v_call: TRBV7-9
d_call: NA
j_call: TRBJ2-7
clone_size: NA
cdr3_nt: TGTGCCAGCACAAACCGACGGGAAGACTACGAGCAGTACTTC
cdr3_aa: CASTNRREDYEQYF

v_call: TRBV2
d_call: NA
j_call: TRBJ1-2
clone_size: NA
cdr3_nt: TGTGCCAGCCAAATAAATCAGAGAACCTATGGCTACACCTTC
cdr3_aa: CASQINQRTYGYTF

v_call: TRBV15
d_call: NA
j_call: TRBJ1-2
clone_size: NA
cdr3_nt: TGTGCCACCAGCAGAGATCGGAGGGGGAGAGGCTACACCTTC
cdr3_aa: CATSRDRRGRGYTF

v_call: TRBV6-6
d_call: NA
j_call: TRBJ1-4
clone_size: NA
cdr3_nt: TGTGCCAGCAGCCTACGTGGAGGGAATGAAAAACTGTTTTTT
cdr3_aa: CASSLRGGNEKLFF

v_call: TRBV5-4
d_call: NA
j_call: TRBJ1-1
clone_size: NA
cdr3_nt: TGTGCCAGCAGCCCACACCAGAACACTGAAGCTTTCTTT
cdr3_aa: CASSPHQNTEAFF

v_call: TRBV5-8
d_call: TRBD1
j_call: TRBJ1-5
clone_size: NA
cdr3_nt: TGTGCCAGCAGCTCCCGGACAGGCGTCGGGCCCCAGCATTTT
cdr3_aa: CASSSRTGVGPQHF

v_call: TRBV6-6
d_call: NA
j_call: TRBJ2-1
clone_size: few
cdr3_nt: TGTGCCAGCAATTCGCGCGGGTCCCTCTCCTACAATGAGCAGTTCTTC
cdr3_aa: CASNSRGSLSYNEQFF

v_call: TRBV21-1
d_call: NA
j_call: TRBJ2-3
clone_size: once
cdr3_nt: TGTGCCAGCAACAGAGCGGGACAGGGGAGATTTGGCGCAGATACGCAGTATTTT
cdr3_aa: CASNRAGQGRFGADTQYF

v_call: TRBV6-4
d_call: NA
j_call: TRBJ1-2
clone_size: NA
cdr3_nt: TGTGCCAGCAGTATGGGCCAGAACTATGGCTACACCTTC
cdr3_aa: CASSMGQNYGYTF

v_call: TRBV11-2
d_call: TRBD1
j_call: TRBJ2-3
clone_size: NA
cdr3_nt: TGTGCCAGCAGCTCGACAGGGGTGGACACAGATACGCAGTATTTT
cdr3_aa: CASSSTGVDTDTQYF

v_call: TRBV2
d_call: NA
j_call: TRBJ1-5
clone_size: NA
cdr3_nt: TGTGCCAGCAGGCGTACTGAGGGCCCGTCCCAACATTTT
cdr3_aa: CASRRTEGPSQHF

v_call: TRBV7-8
d_call: TRBD1
j_call: TRBJ1-2
clone_size: NA
cdr3_nt: TGTGCCAGCAGCCCGGGACAGTACTATGGCTACACCTTC
cdr3_aa: CASSPGQYYGYTF

v_call: TRBV5-1
d_call: NA
j_call: TRBJ2-7
clone_size: NA
cdr3_nt: TGCGCCAGCAGTGGACTTCAGGGATCCTACGAGCAGTACTTC
cdr3_aa: CASSGLQGSYEQYF

v_call: TRBV7-9
d_call: NA
j_call: TRBJ2-4
clone_size: few
cdr3_nt: TGTGCCAGCAGCCCGGACAGTCTAGCCAAAAACATTCAGTACTTC
cdr3_aa: CASSPDSLAKNIQYF

v_call: TRBV6-6
d_call: TRBD2
j_call: TRBJ2-5
clone_size: NA
cdr3_nt: TGTGCCAGCAGACCGGGAGGGTTGGAGGCGGGCACGTACTTC
cdr3_aa: CASRPGGLEAGTYF

v_call: TRBV6-5
d_call: NA
j_call: TRBJ1-1
clone_size: NA
cdr3_nt: TGTGCCAGCAGTTACCGTGGGGGCTTGGGTACTGAAGCTTTCTTT
cdr3_aa: CASSYRGGLGTEAFF

v_call: TRBV25-1
d_call: TRBD2
j_call: TRBJ2-3
clone_size: NA
cdr3_nt: TGTGCCAGCAGGAGGACCAGCGGGGGGGCGAAGACAGATACGCAGTATTTT
cdr3_aa: CASRRTSGGAKTDTQYF

v_call: TRBV5-1
d_call: NA
j_call: TRBJ1-1
clone_size: few
cdr3_nt: TGCGCCAGCAGAGGGTTGACGAACACTGAAGCTTTCTTT
cdr3_aa: CASRGLTNTEAFF

v_call: TRBV7-9
d_call: NA
j_call: TRBJ1-2
clone_size: medium-sized
cdr3_nt: TGTGCCAGCAGCTTAGTAACGGGTTGGGGCTACACCTTC
cdr3_aa: CASSLVTGWGYTF

v_call: TRBV7-8
d_call: TRBD2
j_call: TRBJ2-7
clone_size: NA
cdr3_nt: TGTGCCAGCAGCTCAGCGGGGGGGGTCTCTTTC
cdr3_aa: CASSSAGGVSF

v_call: TRBV2
d_call: TRBD2
j_call: TRBJ2-2
clone_size: NA
cdr3_nt: TGTGCCAGCAGCTTCCGACTAGCGGGGGACACCCGGGAGCTGTTTTTT
cdr3_aa: CASSFRLAGDTRELFF

v_call: TRBV7-8
d_call: NA
j_call: TRBJ2-2
clone_size: NA
cdr3_nt: TGTGCCAGCAGCTCAGGGGAGGGGACCAACACCGGGGAGCTGTTTTTT
cdr3_aa: CASSSGEGTNTGELFF

v_call: TRBV7-9
d_call: TRBD1
j_call: TRBJ2-7
clone_size: few
cdr3_nt: TGTGCCAGCAGCCCCCGGGACAGGCTGTTAGGGGAGCAGTACTTC
cdr3_aa: CASSPRDRLLGEQYF